This record covers a single T cell receptor beta chain. Its specificity is not known. Researchers made TCR beta libraries by using iRepertoire HTBI primers and running Arm-PCR on CDR3 regions. As processed by the authors: In the combined samples, approximately 64 TRBV and 14 TRBJ segments were identified. TCRdb analysed the multiplex PCR reads with MiXCR anew, one entry per CDR3 protein. TCRdb, rather than the study authors, made the V and J calls. The data show hundreds of thousands of distinct CDR3 sequences, around 30% seen once. This specimen belongs to a study of regulatory T cells in long-lasting Graves disease. Study outcomes and limitations: Persistent disease preferred TRBV28, TRBJ1-2 and TRBJ2-5; new disease, TRBV20-1 and TRBJ2-1.

The CDR3 is 15 residues long. CDR1 and CDR2 (germline): SGHRS, YFSETQ. V lost 1 base to trimming and J lost 6 bases; unmatched junction nucleotides: 8. Time point here: persistent/refractory GD, antithyroid drugs over 5 years with positive TRAb. PBMC RNA served as the TCR library source. The gene calls are TRBV5-1 and TRBJ1-1; TRBD1 matches 8 bases. The receptor comes from a female donor with Graves disease. The material was peripheral blood mononuclear cells (PBMCs), obtained when the disease was refractory, from a patient treated with antithyroid drugs. In DNA, the CDR3 is TGCGCCAGCAGCTTGCGGACAGGGAAGACCCCTGAAGCTTTCTTT. Amino acid sequence: CASSLRTGKTPEAFF.